This passage covers 4 T cell receptor beta chains from one sample sequenced in a study of beta chain features in type 1 diabetes. The study reverse transcribed the entire isolated RNA, so it sequenced expressed TCRB transcripts. The assay was immunoSEQ multiplex PCR, and TCRdb's table has in-frame clones only and misses some. The data contain about 900,000 clones, around a sixth of them singletons. Source material: naive CD4+ T cells from blood. These TCRs come from a young woman in good health.

This chain connects TRBV7-2 to TRBJ2-2, with 7 bases fitting TRBD2. The CDR3 covers 15 residues. Germline CDR1 reads SGHTA; CDR2 reads FQGNSA. With 6 bases clipped from V and 6 bases from J, the junction kept 10 bases outside the gene matches. The CDR3, as DNA: TGTGCCAGCAGTTTCGGACTAGGGATCGCCGGGGAGCTGTTTTTT. This encodes CASSFGLGIAGELFF.

The rearrangement joins TRBV6-5 to TRBJ1-1, with D unresolved. The germline V gene has CDR1 MNHEY and CDR2 SVGAGI. The CDR3 sequence is 12 residues long. Trimming took off 2 bases at V and 6 bases at J, with 7 bases between the two ends. The CDR3 loop is CASSYGGSEAFF. For the CDR3, the DNA is TGTGCCAGCAGTTACGGAGGCTCTGAAGCTTTCTTT.

This clone was seen a few times. The chain is built from TRBV6-5 and TRBJ2-1, with D uncertain. Trimming left V 6 bases short and J 7 bases short, with 10 bases between. This CDR3 spans 12 amino acids. The V gene's germline CDR1 is MNHEY and CDR2 SVGAGI. CDR3 DNA sequence: TGTGCCAGCAGCCCAAGAGCGAATGAGCAGTTCTTC. Translated, it gives CASSPRANEQFF.

The rearrangement joins TRBV2 to TRBJ2-3; D call uncertain. The germline V gene has CDR1 SNHLY and CDR2 FYNNEI. CDR3 size: 12 residues. Trimming shortened V by 2 bases and J by 5 bases, and 5 bases separated the two germline ends. CDR3 in DNA: TGTGCCAGCAGTGAATCAGGAGATACGCAGTATTTT. It specifies CASSESGDTQYF.